At least ten counts were recorded for the clone carrying this TCR beta chain. The CDR3 totals 17 residues. V lost 1 base and J lost 10, with 23 bases in between. One entry per CDR3 protein, called by TCRdb with MiXCR from the PCR reads. The sample holds approximately 10,000 distinct CDR3 sequences, around 30% seen once. This record belongs to a study of immune characterization of retroperitoneal liposarcoma. The origin of this receptor is a female donor with retroperitoneal liposarcoma. Sequenced material: tumor tissue. The genes are TRBV12-3 or TRBV12-4 and TRBJ2-1; D may be TRBD1 (6 bases). The CDR3 here is CASSLGDRRRNNYEQFF. The CDR3 nucleotides are TGTGCCAGCAGTTTAGGTGACAGGCGCCGTAACAACTACGAGCAGTTCTTC.